One and the same sample provided the 2 T cell receptor beta chains below, sequenced in a study of blood T cell repertoires in COVID-19. Profiled with immunoSEQ multiplex PCR; TCRdb holds only in-frame clones, not every one. The top ten clones hold approximately 7% of a sample with about 190,000 clones, around nine tenths of them seen once. Sequenced material: peripheral blood. These TCRs come from a man aged 40-50 years with acute or convalescent COVID-19.

The chain links TRBV19 to TRBJ2-7; perhaps TRBD1 as D (6 bases). The CDR3 totals 15 residues. The germline V gene has CDR1 LNHDA and CDR2 SQIVND (reference sequence). The V end was cut by 3 bases, the J end by 3 bases, with 15 bases between. CDR3: CASSMSGQKHYEQYF. CDR3 coding DNA: TGTGCCAGTAGTATGAGCGGACAGAAGCACTACGAGCAGTACTTC.

This rearrangement joins TRBV5-4 to TRBJ2-5; weak D call: TRBD2 (5 bases). This CDR3 has 13 amino acids. Per germline, CDR1 SGHNT and CDR2 YYREEE (reference sequence). V lost 1 base to trimming and J lost 4 bases, with 8 bases between them. The CDR3 DNA sequence: TGTGCCAGCAGCTTGAGAGGGAGAGAGACCCAGTACTTC. Its translation is CASSLRGRETQYF.